The clone carrying this TCR beta chain showed up just a few times. The antigen remains undetermined. This entry is derived from a study of spatial heterogeneity in lung cancer. Looking at the study overall: PBMC samples from follow-up, where available, were sequenced a median of around two years after resection.

The germline gives CDR1 SGHTA, CDR2 FQGNSA. CDR3 size: 11 residues. Trimming stripped 3 bases from V and 10 bases from J, with 4 bases between. Study findings and constraints: At resection, ubiquitous expanded tumor TCRs appeared in blood more than at follow-up.

Every molecule of TCR cDNA had its own unique molecular identifier. TCRdb re-called the 5' RACE reads through MiXCR, storing one row per CDR3 protein. There are tens of thousands of distinct CDR3 sequences in the sample; 6.5% to 7.5% occur only once, and 35% lies in the top ten. The time point was: blood at routine non-recurrence follow-up after resection. Unsorted whole RNA of tumor, nontumor lung or frozen PBMC was sequenced. V and J are TRBV7-2 and TRBJ1-6; no reliable D call. Specimen: PBMCs, collected at follow-up. This clonotype originated in a female donor with early-stage non-small cell lung cancer. CDR3 loop: CASSLDSPLHF. The CDR3 DNA follows: TGTGCCAGCAGCTTGGACTCACCCCTCCACTTT.